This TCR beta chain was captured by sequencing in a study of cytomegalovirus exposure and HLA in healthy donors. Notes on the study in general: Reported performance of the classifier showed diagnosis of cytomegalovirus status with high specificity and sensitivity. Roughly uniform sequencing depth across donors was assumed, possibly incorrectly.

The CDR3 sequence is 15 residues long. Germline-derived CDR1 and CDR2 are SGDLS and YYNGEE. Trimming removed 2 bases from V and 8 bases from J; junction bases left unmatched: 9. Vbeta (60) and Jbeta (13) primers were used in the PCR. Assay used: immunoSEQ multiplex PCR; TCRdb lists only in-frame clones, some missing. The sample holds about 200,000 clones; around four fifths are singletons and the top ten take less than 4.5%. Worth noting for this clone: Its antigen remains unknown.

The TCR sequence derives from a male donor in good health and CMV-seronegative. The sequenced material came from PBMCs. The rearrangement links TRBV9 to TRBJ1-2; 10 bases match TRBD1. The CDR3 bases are TGTGCCAGCAGCGTTAGGACAGGGGGACTAGCCGGCTACACCTTC. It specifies CASSVRTGGLAGYTF.